This T cell receptor (beta chain) was recorded in a study of blood T cell repertoires in COVID-19. Per the original data handling: Amplification of reference gene primers was used by the study to estimate nucleated cell counts. Method: immunoSEQ multiplex PCR; TCRdb's copy keeps in-frame clones and lacks some. V, J and clone size derive from that table, while D and trimming were established from the DNA sequence. The repertoire holds about 280,000 clones, with less than 85% as singletons. The V and J ends lost 2 bases and 7 bases, in that order; junction bases with no gene match: 5. The CDR3 runs to 14 residues. Per germline, CDR1 MNHEY and CDR2 SVGAGI. Recruitment covered about two dozen US areas and drew participants whose ages spanned about 18 to 89 years. Participants' reported clinical history set cohort assignment. Cohort 3 donors were reported recovered after two negative PCRs, clearance, or symptom resolution.

Specimen: PBMCs or T cells enriched from blood (not recorded which). J is TRBJ1-3 and V is TRBV6-5, with 7 bases that match TRBD1. This clonotype was obtained from a woman aged 45 to 65 who had recovered from COVID-19. CDR3 in DNA: TGTGCCAGCAGTTACGGGGCAGGGGGTAACACCATATATTTT. Translation: CASSYGAGGNTIYF.